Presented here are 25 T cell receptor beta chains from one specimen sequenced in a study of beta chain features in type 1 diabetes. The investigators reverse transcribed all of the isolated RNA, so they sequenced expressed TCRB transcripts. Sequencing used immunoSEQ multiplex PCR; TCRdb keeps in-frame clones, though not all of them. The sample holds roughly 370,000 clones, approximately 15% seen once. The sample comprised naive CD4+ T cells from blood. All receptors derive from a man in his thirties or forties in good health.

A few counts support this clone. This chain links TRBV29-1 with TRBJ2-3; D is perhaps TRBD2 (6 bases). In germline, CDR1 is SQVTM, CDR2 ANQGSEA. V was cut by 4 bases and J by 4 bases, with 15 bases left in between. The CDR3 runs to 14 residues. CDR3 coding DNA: TGCAGCGTTGTCGCCGGGAGTCTGGCAGATACGCAGTATTTT. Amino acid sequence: CSVVAGSLADTQYF.

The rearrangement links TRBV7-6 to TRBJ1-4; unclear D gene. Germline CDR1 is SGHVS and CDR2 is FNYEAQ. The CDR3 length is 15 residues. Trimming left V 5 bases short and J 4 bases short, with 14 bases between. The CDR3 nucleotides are TGTGCCAGCAGCGTATCAGGCCTTCTTAATGAAAAACTGTTTTTT. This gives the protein CASSVSGLLNEKLFF.

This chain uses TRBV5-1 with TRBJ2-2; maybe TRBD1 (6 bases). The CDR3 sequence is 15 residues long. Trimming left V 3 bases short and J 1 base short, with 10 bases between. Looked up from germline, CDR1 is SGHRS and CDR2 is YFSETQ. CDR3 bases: TGCGCCAGCAGCTGGATGGACAGGAACACCGGGGAGCTGTTTTTT. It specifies CASSWMDRNTGELFF.

The CDR3 DNA is TGTGCCAGCAGCGTAACAGGGGCGGATCCCGGGGAGCTGTTTTTT. This codes for CASSVTGADPGELFF. The genes are TRBV9 and TRBJ2-2, with 7 bases aligning to TRBD1. J gave up 6 bases and V 1 base, and 6 bases lay outside the gene matches. This CDR3 spans 15 amino acids. Germline CDR1 SGDLS, CDR2 YYNGEE.

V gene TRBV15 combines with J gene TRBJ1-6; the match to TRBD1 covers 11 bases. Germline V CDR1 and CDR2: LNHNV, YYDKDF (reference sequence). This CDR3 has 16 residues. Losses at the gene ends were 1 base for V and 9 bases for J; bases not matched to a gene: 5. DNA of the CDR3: TGTGCCACCAGCAGAGCGGCCGGGACAGGGGGTTCACCCCTCCACTTT. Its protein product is CATSRAAGTGGSPLHF.

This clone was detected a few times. In nucleotides, the CDR3 is TGTGCCAGCAGTGTACACACTGAAGCTTTCTTT. Protein: CASSVHTEAFF. The chain carries TRBV2 and TRBJ1-1; the D is unclear. Trimming took 4 bases from V and 3 from J, leaving 3 bases between them. The germline V gene has CDR1 SNHLY and CDR2 FYNNEI. This CDR3 is 11 amino acids long.

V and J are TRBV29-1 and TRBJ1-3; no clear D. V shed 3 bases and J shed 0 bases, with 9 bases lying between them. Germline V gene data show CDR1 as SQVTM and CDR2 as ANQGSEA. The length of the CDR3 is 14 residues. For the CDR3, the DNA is TGCAGCGTTGACCGCACCGGCTCTGGAAACACCATATATTTT. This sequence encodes CSVDRTGSGNTIYF.

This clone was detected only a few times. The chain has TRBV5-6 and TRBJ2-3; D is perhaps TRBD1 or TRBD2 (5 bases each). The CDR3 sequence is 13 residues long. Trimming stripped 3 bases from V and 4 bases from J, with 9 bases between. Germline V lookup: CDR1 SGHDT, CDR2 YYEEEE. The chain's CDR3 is CASSWGSSDTQYF. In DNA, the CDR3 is TGTGCCAGCAGCTGGGGGAGCTCAGATACGCAGTATTTT.

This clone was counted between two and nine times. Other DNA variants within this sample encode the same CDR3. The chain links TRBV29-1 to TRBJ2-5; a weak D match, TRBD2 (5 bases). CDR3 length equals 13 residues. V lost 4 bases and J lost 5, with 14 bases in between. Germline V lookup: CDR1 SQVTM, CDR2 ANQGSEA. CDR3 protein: CSVAAGGGETQYF. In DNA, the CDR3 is TGCAGCGTTGCTGCAGGAGGCGGGGAGACCCAGTACTTC.

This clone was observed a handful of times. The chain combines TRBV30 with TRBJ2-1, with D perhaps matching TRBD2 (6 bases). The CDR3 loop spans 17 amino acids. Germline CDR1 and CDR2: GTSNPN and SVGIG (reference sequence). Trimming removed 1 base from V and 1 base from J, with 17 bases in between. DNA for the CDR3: TGTGCCTGGAGTGGAGCACGTAGCGGAGGATCCTACAATGAGCAGTTCTTC. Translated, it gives CAWSGARSGGSYNEQFF.

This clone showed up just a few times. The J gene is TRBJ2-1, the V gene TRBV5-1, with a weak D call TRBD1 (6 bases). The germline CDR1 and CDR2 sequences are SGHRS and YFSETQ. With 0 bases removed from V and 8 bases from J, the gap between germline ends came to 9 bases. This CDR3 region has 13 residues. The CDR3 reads CASSLVRGDEQFF. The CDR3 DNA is TGCGCCAGCAGCTTGGTCAGGGGCGATGAGCAGTTCTTC.

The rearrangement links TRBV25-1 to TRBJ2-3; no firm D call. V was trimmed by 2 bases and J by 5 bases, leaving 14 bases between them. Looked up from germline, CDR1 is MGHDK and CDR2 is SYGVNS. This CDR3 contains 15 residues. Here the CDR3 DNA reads TGTGCCAGCAGTGAACCCGGGTCGACTGGAGATACGCAGTATTTT. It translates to CASSEPGSTGDTQYF.

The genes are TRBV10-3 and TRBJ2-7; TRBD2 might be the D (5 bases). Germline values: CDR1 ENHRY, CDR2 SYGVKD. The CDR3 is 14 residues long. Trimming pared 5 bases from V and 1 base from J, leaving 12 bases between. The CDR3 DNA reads TGTGCCATCAGTAAAGACCGGGATTCCTACGAGCAGTACTTC. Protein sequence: CAISKDRDSYEQYF.

The CDR3 nucleotides read TGTGCCAGCAGCCGCACGCCCAATGAGCAGTTCTTC. The encoded protein is CASSRTPNEQFF. The chain combines TRBV11-2 with TRBJ2-1, with no clear D. Germline CDR1 reads SGHAT; CDR2 reads FQNNGV. This CDR3 has 12 amino acids. Trimming took 5 bases from V and 6 from J, leaving 8 bases between them.

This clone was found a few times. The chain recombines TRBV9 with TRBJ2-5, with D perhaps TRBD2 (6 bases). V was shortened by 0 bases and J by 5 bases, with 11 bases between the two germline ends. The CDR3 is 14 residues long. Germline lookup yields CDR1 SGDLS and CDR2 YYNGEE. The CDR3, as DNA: TGTGCCAGCAGCGTAGGAGTAGGGAGGGAGACCCAGTACTTC. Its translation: CASSVGVGRETQYF.

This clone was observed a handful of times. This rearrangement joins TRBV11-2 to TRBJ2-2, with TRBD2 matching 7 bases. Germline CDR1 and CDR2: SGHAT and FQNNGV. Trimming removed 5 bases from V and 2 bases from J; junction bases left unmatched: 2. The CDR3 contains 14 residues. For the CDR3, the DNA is TGTGCCAGCAGCACGGGACTAAACACCGGGGAGCTGTTTTTT. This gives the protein CASSTGLNTGELFF.

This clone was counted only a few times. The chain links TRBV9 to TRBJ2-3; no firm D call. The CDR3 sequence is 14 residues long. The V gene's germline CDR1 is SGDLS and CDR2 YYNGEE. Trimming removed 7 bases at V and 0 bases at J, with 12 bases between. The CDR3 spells CASAWDASTDTQYF. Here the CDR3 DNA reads TGTGCCAGCGCCTGGGATGCTAGCACAGATACGCAGTATTTT.

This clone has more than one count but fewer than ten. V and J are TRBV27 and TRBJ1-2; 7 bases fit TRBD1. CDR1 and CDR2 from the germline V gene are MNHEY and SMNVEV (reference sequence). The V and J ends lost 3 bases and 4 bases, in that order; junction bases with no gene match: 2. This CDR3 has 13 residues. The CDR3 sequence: CASSFGQAYGYTF. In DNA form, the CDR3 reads TGTGCCAGCAGTTTTGGACAGGCCTATGGCTACACCTTC.

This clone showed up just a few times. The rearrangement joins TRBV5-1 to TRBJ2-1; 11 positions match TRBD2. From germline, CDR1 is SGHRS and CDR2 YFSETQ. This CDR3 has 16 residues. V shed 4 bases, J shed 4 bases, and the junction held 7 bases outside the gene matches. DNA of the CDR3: TGCGCCAGCAGCGCCGGGGGGACTAGCGGTTACAATGAGCAGTTCTTC. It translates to CASSAGGTSGYNEQFF.

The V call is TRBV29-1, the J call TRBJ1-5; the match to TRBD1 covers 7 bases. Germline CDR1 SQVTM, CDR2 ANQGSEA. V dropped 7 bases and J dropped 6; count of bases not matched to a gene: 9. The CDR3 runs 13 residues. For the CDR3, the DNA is TGCAGCGCTGGAGAGGGGGCTGGTCAGCCCCAGCATTTT. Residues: CSAGEGAGQPQHF. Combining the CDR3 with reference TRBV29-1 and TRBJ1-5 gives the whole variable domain SAVISQKPSRDICQRGTSLTIQCQVDSQVTMMFWYRQQPGQSLTLIATANQGSEATYESGFVIDKFPISRPNLTFSTLTVSNMSPEDSSIYLCSAGEGAGQPQHFGDGTRLSIL.

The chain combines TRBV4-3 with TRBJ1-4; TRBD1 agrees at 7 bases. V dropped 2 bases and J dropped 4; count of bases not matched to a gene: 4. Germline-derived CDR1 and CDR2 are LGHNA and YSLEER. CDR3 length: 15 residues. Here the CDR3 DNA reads TGCGCCAGCAGCCAATCGACAGGGTTTAATGAAAAACTGTTTTTT. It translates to CASSQSTGFNEKLFF.

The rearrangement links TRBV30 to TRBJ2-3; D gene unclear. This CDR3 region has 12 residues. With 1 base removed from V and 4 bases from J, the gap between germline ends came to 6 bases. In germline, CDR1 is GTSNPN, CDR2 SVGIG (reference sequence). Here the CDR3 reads CAWSGLADTQYF. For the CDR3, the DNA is TGTGCCTGGAGTGGGTTAGCAGATACGCAGTATTTT.

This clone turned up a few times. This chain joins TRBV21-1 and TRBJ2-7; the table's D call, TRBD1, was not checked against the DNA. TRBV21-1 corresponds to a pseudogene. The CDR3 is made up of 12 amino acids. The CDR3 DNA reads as TGTGCCAGCAGCAAACAGGGCTACGAGCAGTACGTC. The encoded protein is CASSKQGYEQYV.

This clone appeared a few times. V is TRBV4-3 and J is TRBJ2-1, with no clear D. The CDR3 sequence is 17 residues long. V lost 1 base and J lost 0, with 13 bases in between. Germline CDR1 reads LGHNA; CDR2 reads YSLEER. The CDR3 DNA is TGCGCCAGCAGCCAAGGCCTCCCAGCGAGCTCCTACAATGAGCAGTTCTTC. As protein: CASSQGLPASSYNEQFF.

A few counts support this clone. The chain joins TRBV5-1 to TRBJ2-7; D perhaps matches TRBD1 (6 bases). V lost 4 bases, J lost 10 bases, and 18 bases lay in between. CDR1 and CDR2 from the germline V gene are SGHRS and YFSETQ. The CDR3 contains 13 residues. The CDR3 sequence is CASSNHRTEVQYF. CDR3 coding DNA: TGCGCCAGCAGCAACCATCGGACAGAAGTACAGTACTTC.